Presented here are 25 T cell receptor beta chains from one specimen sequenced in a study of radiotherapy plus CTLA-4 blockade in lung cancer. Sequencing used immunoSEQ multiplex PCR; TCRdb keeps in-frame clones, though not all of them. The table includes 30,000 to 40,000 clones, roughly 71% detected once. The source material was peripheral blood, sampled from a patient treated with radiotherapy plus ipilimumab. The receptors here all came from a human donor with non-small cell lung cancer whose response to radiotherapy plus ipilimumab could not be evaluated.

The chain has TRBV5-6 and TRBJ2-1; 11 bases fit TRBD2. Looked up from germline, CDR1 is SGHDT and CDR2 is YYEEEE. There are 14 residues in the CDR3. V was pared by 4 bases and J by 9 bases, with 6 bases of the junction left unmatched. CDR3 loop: CASSLIAGGGEQFF. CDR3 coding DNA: TGTGCCAGCAGCCTGATAGCGGGAGGGGGTGAGCAGTTCTTC.

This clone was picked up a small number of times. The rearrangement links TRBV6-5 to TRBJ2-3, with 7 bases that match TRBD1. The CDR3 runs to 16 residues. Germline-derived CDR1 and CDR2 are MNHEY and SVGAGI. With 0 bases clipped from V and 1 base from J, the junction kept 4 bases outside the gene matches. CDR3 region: CASSYSGQIGTDTQYF. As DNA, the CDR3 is TGTGCCAGCAGTTACTCGGGACAGATCGGCACAGATACGCAGTATTTT.

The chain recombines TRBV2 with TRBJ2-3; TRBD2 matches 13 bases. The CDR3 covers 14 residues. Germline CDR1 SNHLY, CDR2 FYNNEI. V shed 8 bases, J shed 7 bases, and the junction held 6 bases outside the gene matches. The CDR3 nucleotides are TGTGCCAGCCGTGGACTAGCGGGAGAGAATACGCAGTATTTT. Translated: CASRGLAGENTQYF.

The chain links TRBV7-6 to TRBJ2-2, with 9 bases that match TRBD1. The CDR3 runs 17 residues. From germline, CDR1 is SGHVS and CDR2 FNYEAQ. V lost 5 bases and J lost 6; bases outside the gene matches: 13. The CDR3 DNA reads TGTGCCAGCAGCCCATGGGGTCCCGGGACAGGGCCCGGGGAGCTGTTTTTT. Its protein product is CASSPWGPGTGPGELFF.

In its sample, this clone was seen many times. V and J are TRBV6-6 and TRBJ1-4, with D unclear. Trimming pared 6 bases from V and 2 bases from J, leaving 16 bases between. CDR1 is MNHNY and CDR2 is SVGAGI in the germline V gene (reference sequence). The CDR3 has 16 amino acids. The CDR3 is CASSGGSWRTNEKLFF. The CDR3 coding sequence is TGTGCCAGCAGCGGCGGCTCTTGGAGGACTAATGAAAAACTGTTTTTT.

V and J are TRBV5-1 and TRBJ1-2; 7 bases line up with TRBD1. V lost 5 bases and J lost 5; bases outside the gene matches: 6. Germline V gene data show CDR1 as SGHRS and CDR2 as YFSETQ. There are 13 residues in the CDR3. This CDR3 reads CASSFGTAYGYTF. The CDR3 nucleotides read TGCGCCAGCAGTTTTGGGACAGCTTATGGCTACACCTTC.

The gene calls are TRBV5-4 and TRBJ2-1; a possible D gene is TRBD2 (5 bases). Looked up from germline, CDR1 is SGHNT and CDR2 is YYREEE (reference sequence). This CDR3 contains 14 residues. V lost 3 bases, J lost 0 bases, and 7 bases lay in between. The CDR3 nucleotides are TGTGCCAGCAGCTCCGGGATCTCCTACAATGAGCAGTTCTTC. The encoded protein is CASSSGISYNEQFF. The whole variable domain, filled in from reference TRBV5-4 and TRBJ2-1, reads ETGVTQSPTHLIKTRGQQVTLRCSSQSGHNTVSWYQQALGQGPQFIFQYYREEENGRGNFPPRFSGLQFPNYSSELNVNALELDDSALYLCASSSGISYNEQFFGPGTRLTVL.

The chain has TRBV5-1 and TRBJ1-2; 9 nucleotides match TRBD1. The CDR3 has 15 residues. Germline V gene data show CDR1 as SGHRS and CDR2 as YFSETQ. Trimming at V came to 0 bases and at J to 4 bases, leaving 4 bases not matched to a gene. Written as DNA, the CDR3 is TGCGCCAGCAGCTTGGGGACAGGGGATGCCTATGGCTACACCTTC. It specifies CASSLGTGDAYGYTF.

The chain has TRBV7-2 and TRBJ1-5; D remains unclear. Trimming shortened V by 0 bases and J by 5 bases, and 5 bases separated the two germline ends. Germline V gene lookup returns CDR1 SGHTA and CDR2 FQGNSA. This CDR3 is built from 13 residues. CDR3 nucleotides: TGTGCCAGCAGCTTAGCGGTAGATCAGCCCCAGCATTTT. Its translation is CASSLAVDQPQHF.

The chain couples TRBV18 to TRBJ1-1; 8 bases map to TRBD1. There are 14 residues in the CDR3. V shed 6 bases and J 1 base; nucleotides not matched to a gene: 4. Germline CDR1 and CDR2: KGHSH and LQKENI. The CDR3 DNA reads TGTGCCAGCTCTACCCAGGGGGCGAACACTGAAGCTTTCTTT. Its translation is CASSTQGANTEAFF.

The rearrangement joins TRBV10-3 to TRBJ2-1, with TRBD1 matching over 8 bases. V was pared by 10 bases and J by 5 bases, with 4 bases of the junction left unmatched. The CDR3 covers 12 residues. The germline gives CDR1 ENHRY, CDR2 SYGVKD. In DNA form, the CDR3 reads TGTGCCACCAGGGGGCTAAACAATGAGCAGTTCTTC. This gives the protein CATRGLNNEQFF.

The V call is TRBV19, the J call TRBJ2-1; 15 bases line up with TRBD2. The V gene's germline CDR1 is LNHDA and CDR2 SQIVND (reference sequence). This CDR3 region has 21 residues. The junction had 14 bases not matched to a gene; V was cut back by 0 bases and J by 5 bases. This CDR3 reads CASSIEGTSGRLPVVDNEQFF. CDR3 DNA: TGTGCCAGTAGTATAGAGGGGACTAGCGGGAGGCTGCCCGTCGTCGACAATGAGCAGTTCTTC. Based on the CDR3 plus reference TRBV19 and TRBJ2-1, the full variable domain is DGGITQSPKYLFRKEGQNVTLSCEQNLNHDAMYWYRQDPGQGLRLIYYSQIVNDFQKGDIAEGYSVSREKKESFPLTVTSAQKNPTAFYLCASSIEGTSGRLPVVDNEQFFGPGTRLTVL.

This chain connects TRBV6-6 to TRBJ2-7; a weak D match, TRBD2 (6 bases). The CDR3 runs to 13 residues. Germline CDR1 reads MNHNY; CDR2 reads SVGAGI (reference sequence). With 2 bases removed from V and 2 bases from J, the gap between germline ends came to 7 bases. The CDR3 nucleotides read TGTGCCAGCAGTTACGGCGGGACCTACGAGCAGTACTTC. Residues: CASSYGGTYEQYF.

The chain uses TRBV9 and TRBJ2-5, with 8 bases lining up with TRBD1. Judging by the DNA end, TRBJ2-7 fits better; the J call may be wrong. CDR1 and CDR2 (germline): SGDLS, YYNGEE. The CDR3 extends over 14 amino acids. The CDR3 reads CASSSRTGSNEQYF. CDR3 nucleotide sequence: TGTGCCAGCAGCTCAAGGACAGGGAGCAACGAGCAGTACTTC.

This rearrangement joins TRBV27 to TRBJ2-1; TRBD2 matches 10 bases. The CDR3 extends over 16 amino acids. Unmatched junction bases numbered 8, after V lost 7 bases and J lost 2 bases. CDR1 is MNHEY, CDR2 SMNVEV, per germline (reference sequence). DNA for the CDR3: TGTGCCAGCATGAGTATTAGCGGGAGGACCTACAATGAGCAGTTCTTC. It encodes CASMSISGRTYNEQFF.

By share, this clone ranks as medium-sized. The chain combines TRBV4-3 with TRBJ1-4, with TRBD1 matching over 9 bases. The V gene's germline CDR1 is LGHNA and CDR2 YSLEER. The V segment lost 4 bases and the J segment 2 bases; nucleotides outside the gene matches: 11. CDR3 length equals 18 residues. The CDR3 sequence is CASSRRIGDRATNEKLFF. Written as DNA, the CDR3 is TGCGCCAGCAGCCGAAGGATCGGGGACAGGGCCACTAATGAAAAACTGTTTTTT.

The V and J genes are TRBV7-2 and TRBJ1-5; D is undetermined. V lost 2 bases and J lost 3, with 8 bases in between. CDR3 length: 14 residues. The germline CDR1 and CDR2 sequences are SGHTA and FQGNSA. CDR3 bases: TGTGCCAGCAGCTTATCAAATGTCAATCAGCCCCAGCATTTT. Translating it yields CASSLSNVNQPQHF.

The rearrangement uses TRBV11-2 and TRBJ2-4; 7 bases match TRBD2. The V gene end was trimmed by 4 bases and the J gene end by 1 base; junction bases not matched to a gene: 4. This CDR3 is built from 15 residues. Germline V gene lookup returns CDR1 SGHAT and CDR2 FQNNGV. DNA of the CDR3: TGTGCCAGCAGCTCCCGGGGGGTTGCCAAAAACATTCAGTACTTC. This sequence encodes CASSSRGVAKNIQYF. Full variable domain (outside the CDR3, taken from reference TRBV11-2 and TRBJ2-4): EAGVAQSPRYKIIEKRQSVAFWCNPISGHATLYWYQQILGQGPKLLIQFQNNGVVDDSQLPKDRFSAERLKGVDSTLKIQPAKLEDSAVYLCASSSRGVAKNIQYFGAGTRLSVL.

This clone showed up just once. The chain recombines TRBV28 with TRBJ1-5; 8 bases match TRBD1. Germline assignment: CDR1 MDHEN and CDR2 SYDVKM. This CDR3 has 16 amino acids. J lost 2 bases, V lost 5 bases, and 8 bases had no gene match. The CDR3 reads CASSHSTTGGNQPQHF. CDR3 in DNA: TGTGCCAGCAGTCATTCTACGACAGGGGGCAATCAGCCCCAGCATTTT.

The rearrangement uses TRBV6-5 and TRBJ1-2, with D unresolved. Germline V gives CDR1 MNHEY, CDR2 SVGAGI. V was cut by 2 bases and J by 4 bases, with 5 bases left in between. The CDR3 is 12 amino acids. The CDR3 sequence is CASSYGSYGYTF. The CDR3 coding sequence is TGTGCCAGCAGTTACGGCAGCTATGGCTACACCTTC.

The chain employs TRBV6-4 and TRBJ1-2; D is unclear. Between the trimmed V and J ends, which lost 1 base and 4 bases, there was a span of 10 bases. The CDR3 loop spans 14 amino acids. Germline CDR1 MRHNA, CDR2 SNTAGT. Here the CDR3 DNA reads TGTGCCAGCAGTGACTTTCCAGGTAGCTATGGCTACACCTTC. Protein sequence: CASSDFPGSYGYTF.

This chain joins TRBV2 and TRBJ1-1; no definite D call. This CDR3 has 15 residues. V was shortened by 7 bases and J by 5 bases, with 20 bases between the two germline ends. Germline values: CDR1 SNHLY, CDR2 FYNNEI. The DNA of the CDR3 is TGTGCCAGCACCTCGGGAAGGGATCTTATGACTGAAGCTTTCTTT. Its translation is CASTSGRDLMTEAFF.

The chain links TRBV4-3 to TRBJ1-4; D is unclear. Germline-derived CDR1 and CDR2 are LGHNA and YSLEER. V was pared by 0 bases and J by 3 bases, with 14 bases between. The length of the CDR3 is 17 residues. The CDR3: CASSQEPGSAPNEKLFF. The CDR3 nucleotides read TGCGCCAGCAGCCAAGAGCCGGGTTCGGCACCTAATGAAAAACTGTTTTTT.

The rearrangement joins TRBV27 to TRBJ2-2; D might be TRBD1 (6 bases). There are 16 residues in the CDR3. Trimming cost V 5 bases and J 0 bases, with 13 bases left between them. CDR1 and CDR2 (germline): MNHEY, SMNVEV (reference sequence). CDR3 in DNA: TGTGCCAGCAGTCCGGGGACAACTTCGAACACCGGGGAGCTGTTTTTT. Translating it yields CASSPGTTSNTGELFF.

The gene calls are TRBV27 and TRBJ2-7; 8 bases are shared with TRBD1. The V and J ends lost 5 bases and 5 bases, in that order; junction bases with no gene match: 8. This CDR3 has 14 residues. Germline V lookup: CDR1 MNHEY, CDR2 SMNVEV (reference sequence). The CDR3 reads CASSDPTGANEQYF. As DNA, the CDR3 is TGTGCCAGCAGTGACCCGACAGGGGCCAACGAGCAGTACTTC.